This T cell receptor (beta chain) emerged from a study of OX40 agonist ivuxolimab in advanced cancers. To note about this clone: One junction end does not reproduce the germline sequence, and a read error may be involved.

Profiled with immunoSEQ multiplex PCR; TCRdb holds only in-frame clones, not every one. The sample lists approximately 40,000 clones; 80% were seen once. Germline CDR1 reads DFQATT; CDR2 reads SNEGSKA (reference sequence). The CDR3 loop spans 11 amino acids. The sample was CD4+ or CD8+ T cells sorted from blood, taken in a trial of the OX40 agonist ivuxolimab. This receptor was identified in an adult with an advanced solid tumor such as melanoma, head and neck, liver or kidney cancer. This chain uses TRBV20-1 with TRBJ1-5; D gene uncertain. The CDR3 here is CSARDGVWQEF. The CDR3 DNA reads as TGCAGTGCTAGAGATGGGGTTTGGCAGGAATTT.